The TCR beta chain described here comes from a study of CD4+ T cells in melanoma (dated by TCRdb to 2021 to 2024). Study-level background: The study investigated neoantigen-specific CD4+ T cells in human melanoma.

Library prep was done by the immunoSEQ multiplex PCR assay. Here the immuneACCESS table is served through TCRdb, limited to in-frame sequences with V and J called. Missing clones are a known gap in these copies; in checked studies unresolved V genes cover under half, and the rest lacks a known reason. Here the sample has about 140,000 clones; over 90% occur a single time. The top ten clonotypes cover more than 1.5% of the sample. General conclusions and limits of the study: Neoantigen-specific CD4+ T cells in melanoma were reported to show diverse differentiation states. The report described a correlation between neoantigen-specific CD4+ T cells and the function of CD8+ T cells, macrophages and B cells.

Counted from cysteine to phenylalanine, this CDR3 has 13 amino acids. Only the CDR3 part of the read is kept: 39 bases, read in frame from the first base. As encoded in the germline V gene, CDR1 is MNHNS while CDR2 is SASEGT. Trimming at the junction amounts to 11 bases on V and 5 bases on J, and the germline ends lie 18 bases apart. In regard to this clone: Its antigen is unknown. No much larger clonotype is one base removed from it; base qualities were not supplied.

The donors were people with melanoma. Rearrangement joined TRBV6-1 to TRBJ2-5; possibly the D gene is TRBD2, per 5 matching bases. The TCR comes from a human donor with melanoma. This receptor carries the CDR3 CAAGEGRGETQYF. The DNA sequence follows: TGTGCCGCCGGGGAAGGACGCGGGGAGACCCAGTACTTC.